Each of the 8 T cell receptor beta chains below was sequenced from the same sample in a study of T cell responses to AZD1222 COVID-19 vaccine. TCRdb's copy holds only in-frame clones and misses some; the assay was immunoSEQ multiplex PCR. This sample has some 130,000 clones, with roughly 92% found just once. The sequenced sample was peripheral blood, obtained 28 days after the second AZD1222 dose. The source of these receptors is an adult who received the AZD1222 COVID-19 vaccine.

V usage is TRBV4-2 and J usage is TRBJ1-1; D not certain. Germline-derived CDR1 and CDR2 are LGHNA and YNFKEQ. Deletions cut 1 base from V and 6 bases from J, with 30 bases between. This CDR3 region has 20 residues. The CDR3 loop is CASSQGPSTAPVRITAEAFF. The CDR3 DNA follows: TGTGCCAGCAGCCAAGGACCCTCTACTGCCCCAGTTCGGATAACCGCTGAAGCTTTCTTT.

The V call is TRBV19, the J call TRBJ2-7; maybe TRBD1 (6 bases). Germline CDR1 and CDR2: LNHDA and SQIVND (reference sequence). CDR3 length equals 12 residues. Trimming removed 4 bases from V and 6 bases from J, with 10 bases in between. CDR3 coding DNA: TGTGCCAGTAGTACATCAGGGGTCGAGCAGTACTTC. This translates into CASSTSGVEQYF. The whole variable domain, filled in from reference TRBV19 and TRBJ2-7, reads DGGITQSPKYLFRKEGQNVTLSCEQNLNHDAMYWYRQDPGQGLRLIYYSQIVNDFQKGDIAEGYSVSREKKESFPLTVTSAQKNPTAFYLCASSTSGVEQYFGPGTRLTVT.

This chain connects TRBV14 to TRBJ2-1, with D uncertain. Per germline, CDR1 SGHDN and CDR2 FVKESK. V lost 0 bases and J lost 2, with 20 bases in between. The CDR3 sequence is 19 residues long. This CDR3 is CASSQDRLTDIKAYNEQFF. CDR3 bases: TGTGCCAGCAGCCAAGATCGGCTGACGGATATAAAGGCCTACAATGAGCAGTTCTTC.

The chain recombines TRBV19 with TRBJ2-1; 9 nucleotides match TRBD2. V lost 7 bases and J lost 4; bases outside the gene matches: 8. The CDR3 length is 15 residues. Germline assignment: CDR1 LNHDA and CDR2 SQIVND (reference sequence). Here the CDR3 DNA reads TGTGCCAGTATGGTAGCGGGAGCAGCTTACAATGAGCAGTTCTTC. Its translation is CASMVAGAAYNEQFF.

This chain links TRBV9 with TRBJ2-6, with TRBD1 identical over 7 bases. Germline values: CDR1 SGDLS, CDR2 YYNGEE. V gave up 3 bases and J gave up 2 bases; unmatched junction bases: 2. The CDR3 spans 15 residues. The CDR3 loop is CASSATGTGANVLTF. The CDR3 bases are TGTGCCAGCAGCGCGACAGGGACTGGGGCCAACGTCCTGACTTTC.

The V gene is TRBV9, the J gene TRBJ2-3; 16 nucleotides line up with TRBD2. V was clipped by 4 bases and J by 4 bases; unmatched bases: 6. CDR3 length equals 17 residues. In germline, CDR1 is SGDLS, CDR2 YYNGEE. The DNA for the CDR3 is TGTGCCAGCAGCCCCGGGACTAGCGGGAGGGACCCAGATACGCAGTATTTT. Protein product: CASSPGTSGRDPDTQYF.

This clone was seen a single time. The rearrangement links TRBV27 to TRBJ2-7; maybe TRBD1 (6 bases). Germline V gene sequence: CDR1 MNHEY, CDR2 SMNVEV (reference sequence). V was cut by 6 bases and J by 3 bases, with 6 bases left in between. The CDR3 contains 11 residues. This CDR3 reads CASRTGYEQYF. The CDR3 bases are TGTGCCAGCAGGACAGGCTACGAGCAGTACTTC.

The chain links TRBV7-2 to TRBJ1-2, with no clear D. The ends were cut back, 5 bases at V and 6 bases at J, with 10 bases in the middle. Germline-derived CDR1 and CDR2 are SGHTA and FQGNSA. This CDR3 is 12 amino acids long. In nucleotides, the CDR3 is TGTGCCAGCAGCCTCCCGTCAAATGGCTACACCTTC. Translating gives CASSLPSNGYTF.